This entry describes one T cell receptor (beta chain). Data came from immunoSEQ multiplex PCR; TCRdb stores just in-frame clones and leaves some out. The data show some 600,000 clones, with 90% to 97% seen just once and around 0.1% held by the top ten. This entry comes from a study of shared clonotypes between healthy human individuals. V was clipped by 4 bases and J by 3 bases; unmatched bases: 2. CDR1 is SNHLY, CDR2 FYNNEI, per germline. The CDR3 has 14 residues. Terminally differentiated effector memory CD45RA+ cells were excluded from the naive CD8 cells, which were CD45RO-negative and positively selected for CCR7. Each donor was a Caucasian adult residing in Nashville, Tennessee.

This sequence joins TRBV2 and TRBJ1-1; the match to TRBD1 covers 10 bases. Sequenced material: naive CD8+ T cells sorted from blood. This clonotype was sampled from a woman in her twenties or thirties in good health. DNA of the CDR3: TGTGCCAGCAGTGGCGGGACAGGGGACACTGAAGCTTTCTTT. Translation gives CASSGGTGDTEAFF.